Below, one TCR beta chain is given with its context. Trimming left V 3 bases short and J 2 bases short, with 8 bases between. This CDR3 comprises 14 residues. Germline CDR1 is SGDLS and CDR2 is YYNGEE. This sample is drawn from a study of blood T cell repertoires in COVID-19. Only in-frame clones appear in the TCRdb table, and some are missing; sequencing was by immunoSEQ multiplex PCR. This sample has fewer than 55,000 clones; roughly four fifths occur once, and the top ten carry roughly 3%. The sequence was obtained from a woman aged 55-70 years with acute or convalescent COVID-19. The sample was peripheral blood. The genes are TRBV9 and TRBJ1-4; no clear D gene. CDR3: CASSGGLTNEKLFF. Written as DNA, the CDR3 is TGTGCCAGCAGCGGAGGGTTGACTAATGAAAAACTGTTTTTT.